This T cell receptor beta chain was recorded in a study of T cells in Graves' hyperthyroidism and ophthalmopathy. Study-wide results and caveats: Stable hyperthyroidism and ophthalmopathy were separated using 13 V-J signatures.

Germline values: CDR1 KGHDR, CDR2 SFDVKD. The CDR3 has 15 residues. As concerns this clonotype: Its antigen is unidentified. This may be a read error: a much more frequent sequence differs by one nucleotide.

RNA transcripts served as the template for amplifying TCR beta CDR3 regions. The HTBI primer set drove a first-round RT-PCR of the TCR CDR3. Each CDR3 protein gets one entry after TCRdb re-called the multiplex PCR reads with MiXCR. Here the sample spans hundreds of thousands of distinct CDR3 sequences, about 15% being singletons. The PBMCs were taken from roughly 10 ml of fresh peripheral blood. The rearrangement uses TRBV24-1 and TRBJ1-1; 7 positions agree with TRBD1. Sequenced input: blood. The receptor's source is a woman aged 18-29 years with Graves' hyperthyroidism. CDR3 in DNA: TGTGCCACCGGTGAGGGGGGGACAGCGAACACTGAAGCTTTCTTT. Its protein product is CATGEGGTANTEAFF.